Described below is a single TCR beta chain sequence and its context. This record comes from a study of sequential checkpoint blockade in melanoma. Study in general: Patients were randomized 1:1 to nivolumab-then-ipilimumab or ipilimumab-then-nivolumab first-line.

Treatment given: randomized to nivolumab then ipilimumab (arm A) or the reverse (arm B). TCRdb keeps only in-frame clones here, not all; method: immunoSEQ multiplex PCR. The sample holds under 50,000 clones; about 88% are singletons and the top ten take roughly 12%. Germline CDR1 and CDR2: SGHRS and YFSETQ. The CDR3 has 18 residues. V shed 0 bases, J shed 5 bases, and the junction held 13 bases outside the gene matches. This rearrangement joins TRBV5-1 to TRBJ1-2; 10 positions agree with TRBD1. Sequenced here: CD8+ T cells sorted from blood (inferred from file names), sampled from a patient given nivolumab and ipilimumab in sequence. The source is a human donor with melanoma. CDR3 in amino acids: CASSLAGTGVGALYGYTF. The CDR3 DNA is TGCGCCAGCAGCTTGGCGGGGACAGGGGTCGGGGCATTATATGGCTACACCTTC.